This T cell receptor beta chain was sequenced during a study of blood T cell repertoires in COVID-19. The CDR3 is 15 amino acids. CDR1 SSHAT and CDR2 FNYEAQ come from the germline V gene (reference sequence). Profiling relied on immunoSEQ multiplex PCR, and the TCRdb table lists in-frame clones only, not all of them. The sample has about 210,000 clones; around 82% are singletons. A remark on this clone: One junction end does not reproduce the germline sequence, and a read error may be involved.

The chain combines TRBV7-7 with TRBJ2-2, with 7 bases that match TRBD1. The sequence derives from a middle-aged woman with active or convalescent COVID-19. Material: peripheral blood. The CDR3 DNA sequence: TGTGCTAGCAGCCCGACAGGGATGAACACCGGGGAGCTGTTTTTT. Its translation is CASSPTGMNTGELFF. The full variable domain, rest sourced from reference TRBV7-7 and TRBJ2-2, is GAGVSQSPRYKVTKRGQDVTLRCDPISSHATLYWYQQALGQGPEFLTYFNYEAQPDKSGLPSDRFSAERPEGSISTLTIQRTEQRDSAMYRCASSPTGMNTGELFFGEGSRLTVL.